This TCR beta chain was observed in a study of T-cell reconstitution after alpha-beta-depleted transplantation in children. Study-level results: Newly produced T cells mostly accounted for T-cell counts and diversity one year post-transplant. Some patients showed high day-60 TCRbeta diversity, which derived from surviving recipient T cells and thymic progenitors. There were reportedly several hundred expanded graft clones from which alpha-beta T cells came about two months after transplant.

The table lists this clonotype with a few counts. The antigen remains undetermined. The CDR3 contains 12 residues. V shed 4 bases and J shed 6 bases, with 7 bases lying between them. Unique molecular identifiers were built into the TCRbeta library. TCRdb fed the PCR reads into MiXCR, producing one record per CDR3 protein. Among about 60,000 distinct CDR3 sequences, approximately 46% were seen once, and the ten largest hold more than 95%. The input for sequencing was PBMCs, mostly from graft donor cells, taken 360 days after TCRalphabeta/CD19-depleted stem cell transplant. This receptor was obtained from a male patient younger than 18 who had a stem cell transplant for acute lymphoblastic leukemia, so the T cells may come from the graft donor. The rearrangement uses TRBV12-3 or TRBV12-4 and TRBJ2-4; D gene uncertain. CDR3 loop: CASSSSGNIQYF. The CDR3 bases are TGTGCCAGCAGTTCCTCGGGAAACATTCAGTACTTC.